These 3 T cell receptor beta chains originate from one sample sequenced in a study of blood T cells in healthy people across ages (dated by TCRdb to 2014 to 2015). Libraries were constructed by 5' RACE. A second about 7 to 12 cycle PCR used a sample-barcoded 5' primer and a J-beta primer mix. The raw public reads went through TCRdb reprocessing: fastp at Q25, MiXCR clone calling, in-frame beta chains kept. CDR3 protein sequences are deduplicated, and each keeps its most common genes and DNA. This sample lists some 1,800,000 distinct CDR3 sequences; around 42% were detected once. The top ten hold under 25% of the sample. Sequencing used blood. These receptors were obtained from a human donor in good health.

This chain uses TRBV27 with TRBJ2-3, with 10 bases identical to TRBD2. CDR3 size: 22 residues. Per germline, CDR1 MNHEY and CDR2 SMNVEV (reference sequence). Losses at the gene ends were 0 bases for V and 4 bases for J; bases not matched to a gene: 22. The CDR3 is CASSLSISDSPGLALKADTQYF. CDR3 DNA sequence: TGTGCCAGCAGTTTATCGATCTCCGATTCACCGGGACTAGCGCTTAAAGCAGATACGCAGTATTTT.

Many counts were recorded for this clonotype. The chain couples TRBV6-5 to TRBJ2-4, with TRBD2 identical over 7 bases. Germline CDR1 is MNHEY and CDR2 is SVGAGI. Germline trimming cut 4 bases from V and 0 bases from J; bases unmatched to any gene: 3. The CDR3 sequence is 15 residues long. CDR3: CASSSLAVAKNIQYF. DNA of the CDR3: TGTGCCAGCAGTTCGCTAGCGGTAGCCAAAAACATTCAGTACTTC.

This chain links TRBV5-5 with TRBJ2-6; the D is unclear. CDR1 and CDR2 from the germline V gene are SGHKS and YYEKEE (reference sequence). The CDR3 covers 15 residues. The V end was cut by 4 bases, the J end by 4 bases, with 12 bases between. The CDR3 DNA sequence: TGTGCCAGCAGCGTTAGGGATTCCGGGGCCAACGTCCTGACTTTC. Protein: CASSVRDSGANVLTF.